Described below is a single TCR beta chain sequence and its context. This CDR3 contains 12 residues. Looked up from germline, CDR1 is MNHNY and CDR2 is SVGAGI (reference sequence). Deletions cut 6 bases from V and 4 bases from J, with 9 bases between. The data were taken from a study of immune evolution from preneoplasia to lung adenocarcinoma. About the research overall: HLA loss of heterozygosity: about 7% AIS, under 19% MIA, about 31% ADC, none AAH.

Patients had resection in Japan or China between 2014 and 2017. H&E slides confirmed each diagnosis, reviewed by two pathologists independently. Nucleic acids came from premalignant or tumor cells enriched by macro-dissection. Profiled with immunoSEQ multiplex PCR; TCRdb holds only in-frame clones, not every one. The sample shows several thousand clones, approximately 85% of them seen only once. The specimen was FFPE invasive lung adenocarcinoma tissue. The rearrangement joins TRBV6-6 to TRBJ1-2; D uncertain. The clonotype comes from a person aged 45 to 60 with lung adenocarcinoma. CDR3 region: CASRGTTYGYTF. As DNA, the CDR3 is TGTGCCAGCAGGGGAACGACCTATGGCTACACCTTC.